This TCR beta chain was observed in a study of beta chain features in type 1 diabetes. Findings and caveats of the study: For Type 1 diabetes patients, all four CD4+ subsets carried TCRB CDR3s that were moderately but significantly shorter.

On this clone itself: Its antigen remains unknown. Other DNA sequences in the sample encode the same CDR3.

The entirety of the isolated RNA underwent reverse transcription, so expressed TCRB transcripts were sequenced. Here immunoSEQ multiplex PCR was the method, and the copy in TCRdb shows in-frame clones only, minus some. The data show 500,000 to 800,000 clones, roughly 12% seen once. CDR3 length: 14 amino acids. Trimming at V came to 8 bases and at J to 2 bases, leaving 5 bases not matched to a gene. CDR1 is ENHRY and CDR2 is SYGVKD in the germline V gene. Sample: naive CD4+ T cells from blood. This TCR came from a man aged 30 to 45 with type 1 diabetes. V usage is TRBV10-3 and J usage is TRBJ2-2; TRBD1 aligns across 7 bases. CDR3 nucleotide sequence: TGTGCCATCCTCGGGACAGCAAACACCGGGGAGCTGTTTTTT. Translated: CAILGTANTGELFF.